A single sample gave rise to the 10 T cell receptor beta chains below, sequenced in a study of OX40 agonist ivuxolimab in advanced cancers. Clones were sequenced by immunoSEQ multiplex PCR, and TCRdb holds only the in-frame ones, with some missing. This table holds 65,000 to 95,000 clones, over 70% found once. Sequenced here: CD4+ or CD8+ T cells sorted from blood, sampled in a trial of the OX40 agonist ivuxolimab. These receptors were taken from an adult with an advanced solid tumor such as melanoma, head and neck, liver or kidney cancer.

CDR3 coding DNA: TGTGCCAGCAGCTTAGCGACAGGGGGCATCTATGGCTACACCTTC. Its translation: CASSLATGGIYGYTF. The rearrangement links TRBV7-8 to TRBJ1-2, with TRBD1 matching over 10 bases. Germline V gene data show CDR1 as SGHVS and CDR2 as FQNEAQ. V lost 0 bases and J lost 4; bases outside the gene matches: 2. The CDR3 runs 15 residues.

This chain links TRBV5-1 with TRBJ2-7, with 7 bases lining up with TRBD2. After removal of 2 bases from V and 5 bases from J, the junction contained 7 bases not matched to a gene. The CDR3 is 14 amino acids. Germline V gene data show CDR1 as SGHRS and CDR2 as YFSETQ. The CDR3 nucleotides are TGCGCCAGCAGCTTCCTGGACGGGACTAACGAGCAGTACTTC. It encodes CASSFLDGTNEQYF.

The gene calls are TRBV6-1 and TRBJ1-1, with 7 bases fitting TRBD1. CDR3 length equals 14 residues. From germline, CDR1 is MNHNS and CDR2 SASEGT. Losses at the gene ends were 8 bases for V and 0 bases for J; bases not matched to a gene: 6. The CDR3 coding sequence is TGTGCCAGCGGAAGGGACAGTTTGAACACTGAAGCTTTCTTT. It yields the protein CASGRDSLNTEAFF.

The rearrangement links TRBV7-2 to TRBJ1-4; a possible D gene is TRBD1 (5 bases). This CDR3 region has 14 residues. V shed 3 bases and J shed 7 bases, with 12 bases lying between them. Germline values: CDR1 SGHTA, CDR2 FQGNSA. CDR3 nucleotides: TGTGCCAGCAGCTTTTTGGGGGGTAGTGAAAAACTGTTTTTT. Its translation: CASSFLGGSEKLFF.

This clone appeared a few times. The chain joins TRBV4-3 to TRBJ1-2, with 11 positions matching TRBD1. Germline CDR1 and CDR2: LGHNA and YSLEER. The CDR3 is 14 amino acids. V was clipped by 4 bases and J by 8 bases; unmatched bases: 6. The CDR3 DNA follows: TGCGCCAGCAGCCCAGGACAGGGGGCGGAGGGCTACACCTTC. Translated, it gives CASSPGQGAEGYTF.

The CDR3: CASSFRASGYTF. CDR3 sequence (DNA): TGTGCCAGCAGTTTCCGGGCCTCGGGCTACACCTTC. The genes are TRBV28 and TRBJ1-2; D gene uncertain. V was shortened by 3 bases and J by 8 bases, with 10 bases between the two germline ends. This CDR3 region has 12 residues. Germline values: CDR1 MDHEN, CDR2 SYDVKM.

The chain is built from TRBV18 and TRBJ2-7; 7 bases are a match to TRBD2. In germline, CDR1 is KGHSH, CDR2 LQKENI. The junction had 8 bases not matched to a gene; V was cut back by 3 bases and J by 6 bases. The CDR3 has 14 residues. As DNA, the CDR3 is TGTGCCAGCTCACCTCGGATAGGGGAGGGCGAGCAGTACTTC. Protein: CASSPRIGEGEQYF.

The chain joins TRBV7-2 to TRBJ2-7; D possibly corresponds to TRBD1 (6 bases). The V end was cut by 5 bases, the J end by 5 bases, with 10 bases between. The CDR3 is 12 amino acids. Germline V gene sequence: CDR1 SGHTA, CDR2 FQGNSA. This CDR3 reads CASSVQGHEQYF. The CDR3 DNA follows: TGTGCCAGCAGCGTACAGGGACACGAGCAGTACTTC.

The CDR3 DNA sequence: TGTGCCAGCGAGTTGGGTCCTTCGGACACTGAAGCTTTCTTT. It specifies CASELGPSDTEAFF. The chain combines TRBV6-1 with TRBJ1-1; D is unresolved. Germline V gene lookup returns CDR1 MNHNS and CDR2 SASEGT. Trimming removed 8 bases from V and 3 bases from J, with 16 bases in between. The CDR3 has 14 amino acids.

DNA for the CDR3: TGTGCCAGTAAAACCAAGAGGACAGGAGATCAGCCCCAGCATTTT. It codes for CASKTKRTGDQPQHF. The chain combines TRBV19 with TRBJ1-5, with 7 bases that match TRBD1. The germline gives CDR1 LNHDA, CDR2 SQIVND (reference sequence). The length of the CDR3 is 15 residues. V trimming: 7 bases; J trimming: 5 bases; junction bases outside the gene matches: 11.